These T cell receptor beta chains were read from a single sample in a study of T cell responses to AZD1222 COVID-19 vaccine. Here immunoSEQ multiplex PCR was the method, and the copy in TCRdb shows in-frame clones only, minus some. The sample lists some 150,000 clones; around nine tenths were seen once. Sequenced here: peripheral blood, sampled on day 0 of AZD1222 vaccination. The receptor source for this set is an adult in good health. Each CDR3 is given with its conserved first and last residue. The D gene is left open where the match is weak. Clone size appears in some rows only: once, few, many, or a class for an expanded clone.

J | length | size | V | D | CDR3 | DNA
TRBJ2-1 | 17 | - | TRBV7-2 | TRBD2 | CASSSRLAGASYNEQFF | TGTGCCAGCAGCTCCCGACTAGCGGGAGCTTCCTACAATGAGCAGTTCTTC
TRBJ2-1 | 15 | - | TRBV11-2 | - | CASSPGKPSYNEQFF | TGTGCCAGCAGCCCAGGGAAGCCCTCCTACAATGAGCAGTTCTTC
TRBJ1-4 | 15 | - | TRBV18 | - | CASSLLGEHNEKLFF | TGTGCCAGCTCACTTCTAGGGGAACATAATGAAAAACTGTTTTTT
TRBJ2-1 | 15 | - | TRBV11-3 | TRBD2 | CASSLLAGGLNEQFF | TGTGCCAGCAGCTTACTAGCGGGAGGGCTCAATGAGCAGTTCTTC
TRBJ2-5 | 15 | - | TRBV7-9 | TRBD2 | CASSRPGLAQETQYF | TGTGCCAGCAGCAGACCCGGACTAGCCCAAGAGACCCAGTACTTC
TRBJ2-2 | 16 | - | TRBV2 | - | CASLLEALANTGELFF | TGTGCCAGCCTATTGGAAGCGCTCGCGAACACCGGGGAGCTGTTTTTT
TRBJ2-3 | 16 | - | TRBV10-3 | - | CAISESNYPRSDTQYF | TGTGCCATCAGTGAGTCGAACTACCCGAGGTCAGATACGCAGTATTTT
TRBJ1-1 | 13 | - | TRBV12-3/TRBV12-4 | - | CASREQVSTEAFF | TGTGCCAGCAGAGAACAGGTTTCAACTGAAGCTTTCTTT
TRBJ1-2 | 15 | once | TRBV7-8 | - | CASSLSVSPNYGYTF | TGTGCCAGCAGCTTAAGCGTAAGCCCTAACTATGGCTACACCTTC
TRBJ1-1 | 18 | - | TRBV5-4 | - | CASSLGVSGPLMNTEAFF | TGTGCCAGCAGCTTGGGCGTGTCAGGGCCCCTAATGAACACTGAAGCTTTCTTT
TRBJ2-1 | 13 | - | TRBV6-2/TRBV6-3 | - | CASSYSKRTEQFF | TGTGCCAGCAGTTACTCGAAAAGGACTGAGCAGTTCTTC
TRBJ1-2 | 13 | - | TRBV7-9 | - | CASSFGQTYGYTF | TGTGCCAGCAGCTTCGGCCAAACCTATGGCTACACCTTC
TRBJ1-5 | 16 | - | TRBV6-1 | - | CASSVGHQSPNQPQHF | TGTGCCAGCAGTGTGGGACACCAAAGCCCAAATCAGCCCCAGCATTTT
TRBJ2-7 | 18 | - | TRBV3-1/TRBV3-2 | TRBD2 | CASSLGTGLAGTTYEQYF | TGTGCCAGCAGTCTGGGGACGGGACTAGCGGGTACTACCTACGAGCAGTACTTC
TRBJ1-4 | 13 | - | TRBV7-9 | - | CASSPLQDEKLFF | TGTGCCAGCAGCCCTCTACAGGATGAAAAACTGTTTTTT
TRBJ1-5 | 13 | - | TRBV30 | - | CAWSVGPAEPQHF | TGTGCCTGGAGTGTGGGACCCGCGGAGCCCCAGCATTTT
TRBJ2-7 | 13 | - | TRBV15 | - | CATSSAPAYEQYF | TGTGCCACCAGCTCAGCGCCCGCCTACGAGCAGTACTTC
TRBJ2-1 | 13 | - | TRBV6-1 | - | CASSDRTPGEQFF | TGTGCCAGCAGTGATCGGACTCCCGGGGAGCAGTTCTTC
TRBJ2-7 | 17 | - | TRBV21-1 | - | CASSNGQAASGRFEQYF | TGTGCCAGCAGCAATGGTCAGGCGGCTAGCGGGAGGTTCGAGCAGTACTTC
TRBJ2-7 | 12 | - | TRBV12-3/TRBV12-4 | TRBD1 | CASSRQGNEQYF | TGTGCCAGCAGTCGACAGGGCAACGAGCAGTACTTC
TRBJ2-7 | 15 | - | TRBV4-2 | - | CASSQESSSPYEQYF | TGTGCCAGCAGCCAAGAATCGTCTAGTCCATACGAGCAGTACTTC
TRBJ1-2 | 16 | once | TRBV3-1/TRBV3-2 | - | CASSQGPRWEASGYTF | TGTGCCAGCAGCCAAGGTCCAAGGTGGGAGGCCTCCGGCTACACCTTC
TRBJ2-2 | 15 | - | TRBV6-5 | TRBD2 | CASTQTSGSTGELFF | TGTGCCAGCACCCAGACTAGCGGGAGCACCGGGGAGCTGTTTTTT
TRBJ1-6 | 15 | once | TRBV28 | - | CASSVGTDDNSPLHF | TGTGCCAGCAGTGTCGGGACGGACGATAATTCACCCCTCCACTTT
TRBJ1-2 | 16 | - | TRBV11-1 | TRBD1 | CASSLAKGQGSYGYTF | TGTGCCAGCAGCTTAGCGAAGGGACAGGGTTCCTATGGCTACACCTTC
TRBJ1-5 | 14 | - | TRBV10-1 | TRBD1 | CASSPGGSDQPQHF | TGCGCCAGCAGTCCAGGGGGTTCTGATCAGCCCCAGCATTTT
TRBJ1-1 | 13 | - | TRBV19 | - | CASMGRKHTEAFF | TGTGCCAGTATGGGCAGGAAGCACACTGAAGCTTTCTTT
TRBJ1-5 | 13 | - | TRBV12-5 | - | CASGLGSNQPQHF | TGTGCTAGTGGTTTGGGTAGCAATCAGCCCCAGCATTTT
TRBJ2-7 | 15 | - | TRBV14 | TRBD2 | CASSQELAASYEQYF | TGTGCCAGCAGCCAGGAACTAGCGGCATCCTACGAGCAGTACTTC